Described below is a single T cell receptor beta chain sequence and its context. The data were taken from a study of CD8+ T cells in alopecia areata. Study-wide background: For the treated group, dosing was oral tofacitinib at 5 to 10 mg twice daily.

The authors extracted RNA and reverse transcribed it into cDNA as the sequencing template. Generated by immunoSEQ multiplex PCR, the TCRdb table keeps only in-frame clones and is missing some. The sample holds more than 150,000 clones; 50% to 60% are singletons and the top ten take 14% to 15%. Looked up from germline, CDR1 is MNHEY and CDR2 is SVGAGI. V trimming: 4 bases; J trimming: 3 bases; junction bases outside the gene matches: 2. This CDR3 spans 13 amino acids. This specimen consisted of CD4+ T cells sorted from blood, obtained at week 0. This receptor was identified in a human donor with alopecia areata. The V and J genes are TRBV6-5 and TRBJ1-2; TRBD1 agrees at 7 bases. The CDR3 reads CASSWDRDYGYTF. CDR3 in DNA: TGTGCCAGCAGTTGGGACAGAGACTATGGCTACACCTTC.